The text below deals with one TCR beta chain. The target antigen is unknown. The sample is drawn from a study of OX40 agonist ivuxolimab in advanced cancers. Study conclusions and caveats: Nonresponders, in some cases, also had low normalized T-cell clonal expansion.

Per germline, CDR1 SGHVS and CDR2 FQNEAQ. The CDR3 is 15 amino acids. The germline V and J ends were trimmed by 5 bases and 0 bases, with 11 bases remaining between them. Using immunoSEQ multiplex PCR, the repertoire was profiled, and TCRdb retains in-frame clones only, with some absent. The sample has around 20,000 clones, roughly four fifths seen once; the top ten hold roughly 3%. The starting material was CD4+ or CD8+ T cells sorted from blood, obtained in a trial of the OX40 agonist ivuxolimab. This sequence was found in an adult with an advanced solid tumor such as melanoma, head and neck, liver or kidney cancer. V gene TRBV7-8 combines with J gene TRBJ1-3; D not resolved. CDR3 coding DNA: TGTGCCAGCAGCGCCCGACTGAGCTCTGGAAACACCATATATTTT. This gives the protein CASSARLSSGNTIYF.